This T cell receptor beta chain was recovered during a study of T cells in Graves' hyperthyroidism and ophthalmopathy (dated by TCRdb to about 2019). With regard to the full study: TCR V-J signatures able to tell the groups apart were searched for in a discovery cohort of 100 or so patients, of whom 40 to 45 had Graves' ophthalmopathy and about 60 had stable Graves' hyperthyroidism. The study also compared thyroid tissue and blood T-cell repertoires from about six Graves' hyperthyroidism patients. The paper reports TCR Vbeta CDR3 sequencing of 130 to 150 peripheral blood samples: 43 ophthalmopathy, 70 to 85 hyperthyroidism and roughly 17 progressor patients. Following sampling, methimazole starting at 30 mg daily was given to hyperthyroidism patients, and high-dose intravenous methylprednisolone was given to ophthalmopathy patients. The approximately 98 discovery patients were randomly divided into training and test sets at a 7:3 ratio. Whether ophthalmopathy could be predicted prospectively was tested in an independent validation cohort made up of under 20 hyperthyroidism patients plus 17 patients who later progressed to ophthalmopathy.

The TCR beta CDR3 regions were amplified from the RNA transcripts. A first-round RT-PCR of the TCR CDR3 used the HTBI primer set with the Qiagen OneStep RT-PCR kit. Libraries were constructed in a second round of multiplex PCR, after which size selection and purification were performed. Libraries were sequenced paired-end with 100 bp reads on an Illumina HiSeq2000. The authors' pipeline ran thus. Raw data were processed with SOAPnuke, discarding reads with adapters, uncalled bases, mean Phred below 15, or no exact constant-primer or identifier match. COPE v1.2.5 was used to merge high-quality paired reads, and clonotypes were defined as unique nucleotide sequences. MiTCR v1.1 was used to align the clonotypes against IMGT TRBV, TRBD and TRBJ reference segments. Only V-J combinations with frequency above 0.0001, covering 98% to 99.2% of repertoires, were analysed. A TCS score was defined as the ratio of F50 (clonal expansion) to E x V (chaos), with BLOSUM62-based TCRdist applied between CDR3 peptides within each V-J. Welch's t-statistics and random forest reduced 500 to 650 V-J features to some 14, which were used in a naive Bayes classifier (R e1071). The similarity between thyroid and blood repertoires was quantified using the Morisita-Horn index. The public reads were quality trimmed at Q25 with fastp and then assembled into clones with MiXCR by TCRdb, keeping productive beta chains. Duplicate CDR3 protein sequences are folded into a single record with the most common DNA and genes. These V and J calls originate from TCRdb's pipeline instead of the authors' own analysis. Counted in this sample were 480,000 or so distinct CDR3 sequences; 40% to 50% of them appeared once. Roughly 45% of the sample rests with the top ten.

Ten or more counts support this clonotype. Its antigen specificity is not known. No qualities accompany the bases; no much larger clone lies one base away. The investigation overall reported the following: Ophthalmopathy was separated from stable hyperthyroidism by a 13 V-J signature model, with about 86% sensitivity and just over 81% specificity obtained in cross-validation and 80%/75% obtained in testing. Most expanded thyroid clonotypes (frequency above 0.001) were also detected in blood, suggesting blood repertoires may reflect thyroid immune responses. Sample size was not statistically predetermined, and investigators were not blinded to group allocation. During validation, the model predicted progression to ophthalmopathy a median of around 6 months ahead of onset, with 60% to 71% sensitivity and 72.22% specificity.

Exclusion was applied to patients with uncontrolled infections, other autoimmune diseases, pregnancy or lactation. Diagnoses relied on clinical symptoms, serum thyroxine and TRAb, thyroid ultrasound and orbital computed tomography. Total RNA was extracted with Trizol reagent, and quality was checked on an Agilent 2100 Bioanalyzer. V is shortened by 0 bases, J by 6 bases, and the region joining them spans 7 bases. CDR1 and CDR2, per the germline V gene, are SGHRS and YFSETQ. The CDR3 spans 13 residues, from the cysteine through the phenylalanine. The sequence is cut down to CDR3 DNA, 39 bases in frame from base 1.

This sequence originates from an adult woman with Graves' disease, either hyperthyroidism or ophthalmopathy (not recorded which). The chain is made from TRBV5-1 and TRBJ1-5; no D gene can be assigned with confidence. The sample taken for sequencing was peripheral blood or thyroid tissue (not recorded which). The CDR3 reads CASSLEGGQPQHF. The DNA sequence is TGCGCCAGCAGCTTGGAGGGCGGTCAGCCCCAGCATTTT.